The 8 T cell receptor beta chains given below trace back to one sample, sequenced in a study of response to subunit inactivated influenza vaccine. TCRdb recomputed calls from the RT-PCR reads with MiXCR, one row per CDR3 protein. The table includes 860,000 or so distinct CDR3 sequences, around 21% detected once. The sample consisted of PBMCs from blood, taken 4 to 6 days after vaccination. All receptors derive from a man aged 50-60 years who received an inactivated influenza vaccine.

This clonotype occurred a few times. CDR3 sequence (DNA): TGTGCCAGCAGCGCCTACAGTACCGGCTACACCTTC. Its translation is CASSAYSTGYTF. J is TRBJ1-2 and V is TRBV7-6; D unclear. Between the trimmed V and J ends, which lost 5 bases and 8 bases, there was a span of 12 bases. This CDR3 is built from 12 residues. Germline V gene lookup returns CDR1 SGHVS and CDR2 FNYEAQ.

This clonotype was seen repeatedly, ten times or more. CDR3 in DNA: TGTGCCAGCAGCGTCGGGGGGGGGATCACTGAGCAGTTCTTC. It is translated as CASSVGGGITEQFF. The chain joins TRBV7-2 to TRBJ2-1; 8 bases are a match to TRBD2. The V segment lost 5 bases and the J segment 9 bases; nucleotides outside the gene matches: 9. The CDR3 is 14 residues long. CDR1 and CDR2 (germline): SGHTA, FQGNSA.

The chain couples TRBV30 to TRBJ2-3, with D unresolved. This CDR3 comprises 13 residues. CDR1 and CDR2 (germline): GTSNPN, SVGIG (reference sequence). Trimming took off 5 bases at V and 0 bases at J, with 9 bases between the two ends. CDR3 region: CAWAGPSTDTQYF. DNA of the CDR3: TGTGCCTGGGCCGGGCCCAGCACAGATACGCAGTATTTT.

This clonotype occurred a few times. The rearrangement joins TRBV14 to TRBJ2-3, with D hard to call. Trimming removed 4 bases at V and 4 bases at J, with 18 bases between. Germline values: CDR1 SGHDN, CDR2 FVKESK. The CDR3 is made up of 16 amino acids. CDR3 amino acids: CASSRYAVVSSDTQYF. As DNA, the CDR3 is TGTGCCAGCAGCCGGTACGCGGTGGTGTCCTCAGATACGCAGTATTTT.

This clonotype was recorded a few times. The chain carries TRBV7-2 and TRBJ2-1, with a tentative D call TRBD1 (6 bases). CDR3 length: 16 residues. Germline V gene data show CDR1 as SGHTA and CDR2 as FQGNSA. V was trimmed by 5 bases and J by 0 bases, leaving 14 bases between them. In DNA form, the CDR3 reads TGTGCCAGCAGCCTAAGACAGGCCAGCTCCTACAATGAGCAGTTCTTC. Its translation is CASSLRQASSYNEQFF. Combining the CDR3 with reference TRBV7-2 and TRBJ2-1 gives the whole variable domain GAGVSQSPSNKVTEKGKDVELRCDPISGHTALYWYRQSLGQGLEFLIYFQGNSAPDKSGLPSDRFSAERTGGSVSTLTIQRTQQEDSAVYLCASSLRQASSYNEQFFGPGTRLTVL.

This clonotype showed up many times. The chain uses TRBV20-1 and TRBJ2-1, with a weak D call TRBD2 (5 bases). Deletions cut 6 bases from V and 6 bases from J, with 9 bases between. The CDR3 covers 11 residues. Germline-derived CDR1 and CDR2 are DFQATT and SNEGSKA (reference sequence). In DNA form, the CDR3 reads TGCAGTGCGGTAGGGAGCAATGAGCAGTTCTTC. Residues: CSAVGSNEQFF.

This clonotype was seen a handful of times. This chain joins TRBV7-9 and TRBJ1-3; D possibly corresponds to TRBD1 (5 bases). Germline V CDR1 and CDR2: SEHNR, FQNEAQ (reference sequence). This CDR3 has 15 residues. Trimming left V 0 bases short and J 2 bases short, with 8 bases between. This CDR3 is CASSLAGTTGNTIYF. The CDR3 DNA reads as TGTGCCAGCAGCTTAGCTGGGACCACTGGAAACACCATATATTTT.

This clonotype was seen a few times. The J gene is TRBJ2-7, the V gene TRBV5-1; D gene ambiguous. V was shortened by 2 bases and J by 1 base, with 10 bases between the two germline ends. This CDR3 is built from 14 residues. CDR1 SGHRS and CDR2 YFSETQ come from the germline V gene. This CDR3 is CASSFADPSYEQYF. The CDR3 nucleotides read TGCGCCAGCAGCTTTGCGGATCCTTCCTACGAGCAGTACTTC.